The 28 T cell receptor beta chains given below trace back to one sample, sequenced in a study of T cell changes during pregnancy in multiple sclerosis. The assay was immunoSEQ multiplex PCR, and TCRdb's table has in-frame clones only and misses some. The sample records tens of thousands of clones, about 92% being singletons. The starting material was CD8+ T cells from peripheral blood mononuclear cells, obtained in the first trimester of pregnancy. The receptors come from a female donor with multiple sclerosis, enrolled in a pregnancy study.

The chain has TRBV15 and TRBJ2-2, with D maybe TRBD2 (5 bases). Germline CDR1 and CDR2: LNHNV and YYDKDF (reference sequence). This CDR3 contains 14 residues. V was pared by 4 bases and J by 2 bases, with 8 bases between. The chain's CDR3 is CATSIATNTGELFF. In DNA, the CDR3 is TGTGCCACCAGCATAGCGACTAACACCGGGGAGCTGTTTTTT.

Worth noting for this clone: Additional DNA sequences in this sample encode the identical CDR3. The CDR3, as DNA: TGTGCCAGCAGCCCGGGGGGTTACGAGCAGTACTTC. This sequence encodes CASSPGGYEQYF. V gene TRBV7-6 combines with J gene TRBJ2-7; 7 bases map to TRBD2. CDR1 is SGHVS, CDR2 FNYEAQ, per germline. J lost 4 bases, V lost 5 bases, and 2 bases had no gene match. This CDR3 contains 12 residues. Combining the CDR3 with reference TRBV7-6 and TRBJ2-7 gives the whole variable domain GAGVSQSPRYKVTKRGQDVALRCDPISGHVSLYWYRQALGQGPEFLTYFNYEAQQDKSGLPNDRFSAERPEGSISTLTIQRTEQRDSAMYRCASSPGGYEQYFGPGTRLTVT.

This chain links TRBV7-9 with TRBJ2-3, with 8 nucleotides matching TRBD2. The CDR3 has 14 amino acids. The germline V gene has CDR1 SEHNR and CDR2 FQNEAQ (reference sequence). Germline trimming cut 8 bases from V and 0 bases from J; bases unmatched to any gene: 4. The CDR3, as DNA: TGTGCCAGCCGGGGGGGCTCCAGCACAGATACGCAGTATTTT. Translated, it gives CASRGGSSTDTQYF.

V gene TRBV6-1 combines with J gene TRBJ2-1; 7 bases fit TRBD2. The CDR3 has 15 amino acids. The V gene end was trimmed by 6 bases and the J gene end by 7 bases; junction bases not matched to a gene: 12. Looked up from germline, CDR1 is MNHNS and CDR2 is SASEGT. The CDR3 region is CASSGTPSGGNEQFF. The CDR3 coding sequence is TGTGCCAGCAGCGGAACACCGTCCGGGGGGAATGAGCAGTTCTTC.

V is TRBV9 and J is TRBJ2-1, with D perhaps matching TRBD2 (6 bases). The CDR3 is 12 residues long. Germline V gene sequence: CDR1 SGDLS, CDR2 YYNGEE. The V gene lost 5 bases and the J gene lost 8 bases, with 11 bases spanning the gap. The CDR3: CASSTWGDEQFF. The CDR3 DNA follows: TGTGCCAGCAGTACTTGGGGGGATGAGCAGTTCTTC.

J is TRBJ2-7 and V is TRBV5-4; 10 bases match TRBD1. Germline trimming cut 5 bases from V and 2 bases from J; bases unmatched to any gene: 4. Germline CDR1 and CDR2: SGHNT and YYREEE (reference sequence). The CDR3 length is 14 residues. Written as DNA, the CDR3 is TGTGCCAGCAGGGACAGGGGGTCGACCTACGAGCAGTACTTC. Its protein is CASRDRGSTYEQYF.

V gene TRBV7-9 combines with J gene TRBJ2-4; unclear D gene. Trimming removed 4 bases at V and 2 bases at J, with 9 bases between. Germline CDR1 SEHNR, CDR2 FQNEAQ (reference sequence). This CDR3 comprises 14 residues. The CDR3 DNA follows: TGTGCCAGCAGCTATGCAGATACCAAAAACATTCAGTACTTC. Translated, it gives CASSYADTKNIQYF.

The chain is built from TRBV5-4 and TRBJ2-1; TRBD2 aligns across 7 bases. Germline trimming cut 3 bases from V and 10 bases from J; bases unmatched to any gene: 1. CDR3 size: 11 residues. The V gene's germline CDR1 is SGHNT and CDR2 YYREEE (reference sequence). This CDR3 reads CASSSGGEQFF. In DNA, the CDR3 is TGTGCCAGCAGCTCGGGAGGCGAGCAGTTCTTC.

The chain carries TRBV2 and TRBJ1-1; D is possibly TRBD1 (6 bases). CDR3 length equals 10 residues. Per the germline V gene, CDR1 is SNHLY and CDR2 is FYNNEI. Here the CDR3 reads CVRGGAEAFF. DNA of the CDR3: TGTGTCCGAGGGGGGGCTGAAGCTTTCTTT.

This chain connects TRBV25-1 to TRBJ1-4; TRBD1 matches 9 bases. V gave up 9 bases and J gave up 5 bases; unmatched junction bases: 7. The germline CDR1 and CDR2 sequences are MGHDK and SYGVNS. The CDR3 consists of 14 residues. CDR3 coding DNA: TGTGCCAGAAGGAGAGGGACAGGGAATGAAAAACTGTTTTTT. Amino acid sequence: CARRRGTGNEKLFF.

This chain joins TRBV13 and TRBJ1-4; 10 positions match TRBD1. Germline CDR1 PRHDT, CDR2 FYEKMQ (reference sequence). Trimming took 2 bases from V and 6 from J; bases not matched to a gene: 3. The CDR3 has 15 residues. CDR3 nucleotides: TGTGCCAGCAGCTTATTTGGGACAGGGGATGAAAAACTGTTTTTT. Protein product: CASSLFGTGDEKLFF.

The V and J genes are TRBV27 and TRBJ2-5, with TRBD2 matching 8 bases. There are 16 residues in the CDR3. Germline assignment: CDR1 MNHEY and CDR2 SMNVEV (reference sequence). V was clipped by 6 bases and J by 2 bases; unmatched bases: 11. The CDR3 bases are TGTGCCAGCAGGAAATTGATAGCGGGATCTCAAGAGACCCAGTACTTC. Translation: CASRKLIAGSQETQYF.

The chain carries TRBV14 and TRBJ2-3; 15 bases map to TRBD2. Germline loops: CDR1 SGHDN, CDR2 FVKESK. J lost 3 bases, V lost 4 bases, and 14 bases had no gene match. The CDR3 covers 20 residues. In DNA form, the CDR3 reads TGTGCCAGCAGCCCGGGACTGCCGGGACTAGCGGGGGGTGTGACAGATACGCAGTATTTT. Residues: CASSPGLPGLAGGVTDTQYF.

This clone was seen a few times. In nucleotides, the CDR3 is TGTGCCAGCAGCCTTCGACTAGCGTACAATGAGCAGTTCTTC. Its protein product is CASSLRLAYNEQFF. The V gene is TRBV27, the J gene TRBJ2-1, with 8 bases that match TRBD2. This CDR3 spans 14 amino acids. Looked up from germline, CDR1 is MNHEY and CDR2 is SMNVEV (reference sequence). J was trimmed by 4 bases and V by 6 bases; bases with no gene match: 5.

This sequence joins TRBV7-3 and TRBJ2-3; 10 bases are a match to TRBD2. CDR1 SGHTA and CDR2 FQGTGA come from the germline V gene. V lost 0 bases and J lost 3; bases outside the gene matches: 0. CDR3 length equals 15 residues. CDR3 bases: TGTGCCAGCAGCTTAACAGCGGGGGGGACAGATACGCAGTATTTT. This gives the protein CASSLTAGGTDTQYF.

The V gene is TRBV9, the J gene TRBJ1-6, with D possibly being TRBD1 (5 bases). CDR3 length equals 14 residues. Germline V gives CDR1 SGDLS, CDR2 YYNGEE. V was pared by 7 bases and J by 8 bases, with 16 bases between. The CDR3 nucleotides read TGTGCCAGCGGCGGGGTGGCGGGGGATTCACCCCTCCACTTT. Its translation is CASGGVAGDSPLHF.

The chain recombines TRBV7-9 with TRBJ2-1; TRBD2 matches at 9 bases. After removal of 0 bases from V and 8 bases from J, the junction contained 5 bases not matched to a gene. Per the germline V gene, CDR1 is SEHNR and CDR2 is FQNEAQ (reference sequence). CDR3 length: 15 amino acids. CDR3 DNA: TGTGCCAGCAGCTTAGCTAGCGGGGGAATCGATGAGCAGTTCTTC. This gives the protein CASSLASGGIDEQFF. The full variable domain, its missing parts supplied by reference TRBV7-9 and TRBJ2-1, is DTGVSQNPRHKITKRGQNVTFRCDPISEHNRLYWYRQTLGQGPEFLTYFQNEAQLEKSRLLSDRFSAERPKGSFSTLEIQRTEQGDSAMYLCASSLASGGIDEQFFGPGTRLTVL.

This clone has only one observation. This chain uses TRBV5-1 with TRBJ2-7; 12 bases fit TRBD2. The germline CDR1 and CDR2 sequences are SGHRS and YFSETQ. The CDR3 is 15 amino acids. J gave up 7 bases and V 4 bases, and 9 bases lay outside the gene matches. CDR3 DNA: TGCGCCAGCAGCCAGAAACTAGCGGGGGGCTGGGAGCAGTACTTC. Amino acids: CASSQKLAGGWEQYF. The full variable domain, rest sourced from reference TRBV5-1 and TRBJ2-7, is KAGVTQTPRYLIKTRGQQVTLSCSPISGHRSVSWYQQTPGQGLQFLFEYFSETQRNKGNFPGRFSGRQFSNSRSEMNVSTLELGDSALYLCASSQKLAGGWEQYFGPGTRLTVT.

The gene calls are TRBV27 and TRBJ2-1; unclear D gene. Trimming stripped 0 bases from V and 6 bases from J, with 6 bases between. The germline V gene has CDR1 MNHEY and CDR2 SMNVEV (reference sequence). This CDR3 region has 13 residues. CDR3 bases: TGTGCCAGCAGTTTATCCTATACCAATGAGCAGTTCTTC. It codes for CASSLSYTNEQFF.

The chain recombines TRBV7-6 with TRBJ1-4, with D perhaps matching TRBD1 (6 bases). V shed 1 base and J shed 0 bases, with 9 bases lying between them. The germline V gene encodes CDR1 SGHVS and CDR2 FNYEAQ. The CDR3 sequence is 16 residues long. The CDR3 DNA reads as TGTGCCAGCAGCTTAGGGACAGTTGCAACTAATGAAAAACTGTTTTTT. Translated: CASSLGTVATNEKLFF.

The J gene is TRBJ1-2, the V gene TRBV7-9; weak D call: TRBD1 (6 bases). The CDR3 sequence is 14 residues long. V was shortened by 6 bases and J by 4 bases, with 15 bases between the two germline ends. Germline assignment: CDR1 SEHNR and CDR2 FQNEAQ (reference sequence). In DNA form, the CDR3 reads TGTGCCAGCAGATATGAGACAGGTTCCTATGGCTACACCTTC. It translates to CASRYETGSYGYTF.

This clone was detected only once. The V and J genes are TRBV7-3 and TRBJ2-1; tentative D call: TRBD2 (5 bases). Trimming stripped 5 bases from V and 6 bases from J, with 8 bases between. Germline lookup yields CDR1 SGHTA and CDR2 FQGTGA. This CDR3 has 12 residues. The CDR3 DNA reads as TGTGCCAGCAGCGTCGGGATCAATGAGCAGTTCTTC. Translating it yields CASSVGINEQFF.

This clone was counted ten times or more. The CDR3 DNA follows: TGTGCCAGCAGCTTAGGATCAGGGGGATACGAGCAGTACTTC. The encoded protein is CASSLGSGGYEQYF. The chain couples TRBV11-2 to TRBJ2-7; 7 nucleotides agree with TRBD1. The CDR3 spans 14 residues. Germline CDR1 reads SGHAT; CDR2 reads FQNNGV. Unmatched junction bases numbered 4, after V lost 1 base and J lost 4 bases.

V and J are TRBV21-1 and TRBJ2-1; the table's TRBD2 call for D was not verified on the DNA. TRBV21-1 is noted as a pseudogene. The CDR3 extends over 17 amino acids. This chain's CDR3 is CASSKALERLSYNEQFF. In nucleotides, the CDR3 is TGTGCCAGCAGCAAAGCCCTAGAAAGGTTGTCCTACAATGAGCAGTTCTTC.

This clone appeared a single time. J is TRBJ1-4 and V is TRBV5-6; TRBD1 agrees at 9 bases. After removal of 3 bases from V and 13 bases from J, the junction contained 4 bases not matched to a gene. The CDR3 is 12 amino acids. CDR1 SGHDT and CDR2 YYEEEE come from the germline V gene. CDR3 in amino acids: CASSWGTGSLFF. The DNA for the CDR3 is TGTGCCAGCAGCTGGGGGACAGGGTCACTGTTTTTT.

CDR3 sequence: CASSLSRGNTEAFF. The CDR3 DNA is TGTGCCAGCAGCTTGTCTCGGGGGAACACTGAAGCTTTCTTT. The rearrangement links TRBV11-2 to TRBJ1-1; D uncertain. CDR1 is SGHAT, CDR2 FQNNGV, per germline. V lost 3 bases and J lost 1, with 9 bases in between. This CDR3 has 14 residues.

This chain connects TRBV7-6 to TRBJ2-7, with 7 bases lining up with TRBD2. CDR1 SGHVS and CDR2 FNYEAQ come from the germline V gene. The CDR3 is made up of 14 amino acids. V dropped 4 bases and J dropped 3; count of bases not matched to a gene: 6. The CDR3 nucleotides read TGTGCCAGCAGCTCTTACGGGGGGAGCTACGAGCAGTACTTC. Its translation is CASSSYGGSYEQYF.

The genes are TRBV6-5 and TRBJ2-2, with D tentatively TRBD2 (5 bases). Germline CDR1 reads MNHEY; CDR2 reads SVGAGI. Trimming stripped 0 bases from V and 6 bases from J, with 8 bases between. This CDR3 has 14 amino acids. The CDR3 DNA is TGTGCCAGCAGTTACTCGACGGGGTCCGGGGAGCTGTTTTTT. Its translation: CASSYSTGSGELFF.